The clone carrying this TCR beta chain was picked up a small number of times. Its antigen is undetermined. Antigen-specific CD4+ T cells were expanded (with viral peptide pools) by the ViraFEST assay ahead of sequencing. Following culture for approximately ten days, CD4+ T cells were isolated. The vaccine given was either BNT162b2 or mRNA-1273, in two doses. PBMC cultures contained about 2 million cells per well, 9.5 to 10 IU/ml IL-2 and around 9.3 ug/ml peptides. The entry originates in a study of vaccination effects on CD4 cells after COVID-19. General study findings and limits: Whether induced by infection or by vaccine, clones showed marked clonal contraction late after vaccination. Few convalescent patients, and no early post-infection timepoints, were available to the study. Healthy vaccinees' vaccine-induced clones included only 1 of 255 that recognized common cold coronaviruses.

V lost 2 bases and J 1 base, leaving 8 bases between the germline ends. The CDR3 totals 14 residues. Germline values: CDR1 MNHEY, CDR2 SVGAGI. Here immunoSEQ multiplex PCR was the method, and the copy in TCRdb shows in-frame clones only, minus some. This table holds 70,000 to 85,000 clones, around 81% found once. The sample here was CD4+ T cells from PBMCs cultured with HCoV-229E spike peptides, taken after COVID-19 vaccination. The chain recombines TRBV6-5 with TRBJ1-1, with D unclear. The sequence derives from a human donor who received a COVID-19 vaccine. The CDR3 sequence: CASSYGYGNTEAFF. The CDR3 DNA sequence: TGTGCCAGCAGTTACGGATACGGGAACACTGAAGCTTTCTTT.